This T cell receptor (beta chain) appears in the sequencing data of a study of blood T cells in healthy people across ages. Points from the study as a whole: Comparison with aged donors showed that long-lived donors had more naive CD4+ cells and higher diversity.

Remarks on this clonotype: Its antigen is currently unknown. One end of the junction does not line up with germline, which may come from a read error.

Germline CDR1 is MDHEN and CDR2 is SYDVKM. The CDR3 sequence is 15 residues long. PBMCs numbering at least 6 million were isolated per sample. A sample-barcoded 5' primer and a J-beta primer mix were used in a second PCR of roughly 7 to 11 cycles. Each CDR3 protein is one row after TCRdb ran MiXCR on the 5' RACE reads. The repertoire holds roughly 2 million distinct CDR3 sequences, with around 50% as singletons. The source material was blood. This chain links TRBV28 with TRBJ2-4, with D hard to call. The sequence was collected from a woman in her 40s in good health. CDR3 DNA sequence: TGTACCAGCACCACCGGTGGAAGGGTCACAAACATTCAGTACTTC. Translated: CTSTTGGRVTNIQYF.